The clone carrying this T cell receptor beta chain was observed a handful of times. The authors made TCR cDNA by 5'RACE template switching, adding a universal primer site and UMIs. Each CDR3 protein is one row after TCRdb ran MiXCR on the 5' RACE reads. The sample carries about 340,000 distinct CDR3 sequences, roughly 4.3% recorded once. This sample was taken from a study of T cells after yellow fever vaccination. Source: PBMCs, taken 5 days after the yellow fever booster vaccination. This clonotype was obtained from a man younger than 30 who received the YFV17D yellow fever vaccine.

CDR3 residues: CSATEGNTEAFF. Here the CDR3 DNA reads TGCAGTGCTACAGAGGGGAACACTGAAGCTTTCTTT. The chain couples TRBV20-1 to TRBJ1-1; D unresolved. The germline V and J ends were trimmed by 4 bases and 1 base, with 7 bases remaining between them. The CDR3 totals 12 residues. CDR1 is DFQATT and CDR2 is SNEGSKA in the germline V gene (reference sequence).